Listed here are 17 T cell receptor beta chains from one sample, sequenced in a study of blood T cell repertoires in COVID-19. Sequencing used immunoSEQ multiplex PCR; TCRdb keeps in-frame clones, though not all of them. Of 300,000 to 350,000 clones in the sample, around 88% were seen once. The sequenced material came from peripheral blood. These receptor sequences come from a woman in her 30s with COVID-19, enrolled during active disease.

This rearrangement joins TRBV19 to TRBJ2-1; no reliable D call. The V gene's germline CDR1 is LNHDA and CDR2 SQIVND (reference sequence). V was shortened by 2 bases and J by 6 bases, with 14 bases between the two germline ends. This CDR3 is built from 15 residues. The CDR3 DNA sequence: TGTGCCAGTAGTATAATGGGCAGCATGTCCAATGAGCAGTTCTTC. Translated, it gives CASSIMGSMSNEQFF.

The V and J genes are TRBV6-5 and TRBJ1-5; D may be TRBD1 (5 bases). Germline-derived CDR1 and CDR2 are MNHEY and SVGAGI. CDR3 length: 15 amino acids. The ends were cut back, 11 bases at V and 0 bases at J, with 17 bases in the middle. CDR3 protein: CAAERGADSNQPQHF. The CDR3 DNA reads TGTGCCGCCGAAAGGGGCGCCGATAGCAATCAGCCCCAGCATTTT.

The chain recombines TRBV15 with TRBJ1-5; D uncertain. The CDR3 has 13 residues. The V gene lost 6 bases and the J gene lost 0 bases, with 6 bases spanning the gap. The germline CDR1 and CDR2 sequences are LNHNV and YYDKDF (reference sequence). CDR3 nucleotides: TGTGCCACCAGTTGGGCTAGCAATCAGCCCCAGCATTTT. This codes for CATSWASNQPQHF.

DNA of the CDR3: TGTGCCAGCAGCCAGACCCCAGGGAACACCGGGGAGCTGTTTTTT. Its translation: CASSQTPGNTGELFF. The chain joins TRBV4-2 to TRBJ2-2; D is undetermined. The CDR3 loop spans 15 amino acids. Germline V gene data show CDR1 as LGHNA and CDR2 as YNFKEQ. Trimming stripped 3 bases from V and 1 base from J, with 9 bases between.

The rearrangement links TRBV7-2 to TRBJ2-5, with D unresolved. Germline-derived CDR1 and CDR2 are SGHTA and FQGNSA. Trimming pared 7 bases from V and 5 bases from J, leaving 17 bases between. The CDR3 is made up of 14 amino acids. The CDR3 DNA reads as TGTGCCAGCACCTTCGATCGGGTAGTGGAGACCCAGTACTTC. Translating gives CASTFDRVVETQYF.

This chain connects TRBV6-5 to TRBJ2-2; TRBD2 might be the D (5 bases). CDR1 is MNHEY, CDR2 SVGAGI, per germline. The germline V and J ends were trimmed by 6 bases and 6 bases, with 8 bases remaining between them. The length of the CDR3 is 12 residues. The CDR3 region has the DNA TGTGCCAGCAGGTCCGGGGCCGGGGAGCTGTTTTTT. As protein: CASRSGAGELFF.

The rearrangement uses TRBV30 and TRBJ1-3, with D tentatively TRBD1 (6 bases). The germline CDR1 and CDR2 sequences are GTSNPN and SVGIG (reference sequence). The CDR3 totals 12 residues. V was clipped by 5 bases and J by 4 bases, with 9 bases between them. CDR3 protein: CAWGQGGNTIYF. The CDR3 bases are TGTGCCTGGGGGCAGGGGGGAAACACCATATATTTT.

The chain couples TRBV11-3 to TRBJ2-7, with a possible D match to TRBD1 (6 bases). The V end was cut by 1 base, the J end by 3 bases, with 10 bases between. This CDR3 has 14 amino acids. CDR1 is SGHNT and CDR2 is YENEEA in the germline V gene. The CDR3 loop reads CASSLAGAGYEQYF. The CDR3 DNA is TGTGCCAGCAGCTTAGCAGGGGCAGGCTACGAGCAGTACTTC.

The chain couples TRBV2 to TRBJ2-7, with D perhaps TRBD2 (5 bases). This CDR3 spans 13 amino acids. V was trimmed by 4 bases and J by 2 bases, leaving 9 bases between them. Germline V gene data show CDR1 as SNHLY and CDR2 as FYNNEI. CDR3 amino acids: CASSAETTYEQYV. The CDR3 DNA sequence: TGTGCCAGCAGTGCTGAGACTACCTACGAGCAGTACGTC.

The J gene is TRBJ1-6, the V gene TRBV28, with 7 bases aligning to TRBD1. This CDR3 contains 14 residues. Losses at the gene ends were 5 bases for V and 6 bases for J; bases not matched to a gene: 4. Germline-derived CDR1 and CDR2 are MDHEN and SYDVKM. CDR3: CASSPDRVNSPLHF. In DNA, the CDR3 is TGTGCCAGCAGTCCTGACAGGGTTAATTCACCCCTCCACTTT.

The chain carries TRBV6-5 and TRBJ1-6; 9 nucleotides agree with TRBD1. CDR3 length: 14 amino acids. J gave up 8 bases and V 2 bases, and 1 base lay outside the gene matches. The germline V gene has CDR1 MNHEY and CDR2 SVGAGI. CDR3 sequence reads: CASSYRTGDSPLHF. The CDR3 DNA is TGTGCCAGCAGTTACCGGACAGGGGATTCACCCCTCCACTTT.

The chain carries TRBV5-1 and TRBJ1-2, with D uncertain. With 4 bases removed from V and 4 bases from J, the gap between germline ends came to 14 bases. Germline V gene data show CDR1 as SGHRS and CDR2 as YFSETQ. CDR3 length equals 14 residues. CDR3 bases: TGCGCCAGCAGCCCCCCGGGTCCGACCTATGGCTACACCTTC. This encodes CASSPPGPTYGYTF.

The table lists this clone with a count of one. This rearrangement joins TRBV7-2 to TRBJ1-2; the D gene is possibly TRBD1 (5 bases). The CDR3 spans 17 residues. Germline V gene sequence: CDR1 SGHTA, CDR2 FQGNSA. V was pared by 1 base and J by 0 bases, with 15 bases between. In DNA form, the CDR3 reads TGTGCCAGCAGCTTAGACCGTGACAGCCCTTCTAACTATGGCTACACCTTC. Its translation is CASSLDRDSPSNYGYTF.

The chain uses TRBV2 and TRBJ1-3, with 7 positions matching TRBD1. Trimming at V came to 4 bases and at J to 0 bases, leaving 6 bases not matched to a gene. The CDR3 runs to 16 residues. Germline CDR1 is SNHLY and CDR2 is FYNNEI. The CDR3: CASSGGQSYSGNTIYF. The CDR3, as DNA: TGTGCCAGCAGTGGGGGACAGAGCTACTCTGGAAACACCATATATTTT.

The chain has TRBV14 and TRBJ2-3, with 8 bases lining up with TRBD2. Germline loops: CDR1 SGHDN, CDR2 FVKESK. V shed 6 bases, J shed 2 bases, and the junction held 10 bases outside the gene matches. CDR3 size: 16 residues. CDR3 nucleotides: TGTGCCAGCAGACTCAGCGGGGGACCTATCACAGATACGCAGTATTTT. The encoded protein is CASRLSGGPITDTQYF.

Ten or more counts support this clone. The V and J genes are TRBV10-3 and TRBJ2-7; 7 positions match TRBD2. V shed 4 bases and J 7 bases; nucleotides not matched to a gene: 1. Germline V gene lookup returns CDR1 ENHRY and CDR2 SYGVKD. The CDR3 length is 11 residues. The DNA of the CDR3 is TGTGCCATCAGTGGGGGGGGAGAGCAGTACGTC. Its protein product is CAISGGGEQYV.

This chain joins TRBV16 and TRBJ1-4, with a tentative D call TRBD1 (5 bases). The V end was cut by 3 bases, the J end by 8 bases, with 16 bases between. CDR1 and CDR2 from the germline V gene are KGHSY and FQNENV. This CDR3 spans 15 amino acids. The CDR3 spells CASSHGGSAVEKLFF. In nucleotides, the CDR3 is TGTGCCAGCAGCCACGGGGGTTCGGCTGTGGAAAAACTGTTTTTT.